This T cell receptor (beta chain) came from a study of cytomegalovirus exposure and HLA in healthy donors. Study information: Sequencing of roughly 180 million T cells in an earlier analysis found 95 million to 120 million unique TCR beta sequences. Notes on the study in general: DRB1 had the most TCR associations and HLA-C the fewest, a later analysis found, with rates varying by HLA locus. Later, an analysis found that common viral pathogens appeared to be linked with several of the most significant clusters.

From germline, CDR1 is SGHVS and CDR2 FQNEAQ. V shed 5 bases and J shed 4 bases, with 8 bases lying between them. CDR3 length equals 12 residues. PCR involved 60 Vbeta and 13 Jbeta primers. The data were produced by immunoSEQ multiplex PCR, yet TCRdb's version contains in-frame clones alone and is incomplete. The profile shows 120,000 or so clones, about 10% of them singletons. In the case of this clone: Its antigen is as yet unknown. Additional DNA sequences in this sample encode the identical CDR3.

V and J are TRBV7-8 and TRBJ2-5, with D possibly matching TRBD1 (6 bases). Specimen: PBMCs. This clonotype was sampled from a woman younger than 30 in good health and CMV-seropositive. CDR3 sequence reads: CASSLRGETQYF. The CDR3 DNA is TGTGCCAGCAGCCTCAGGGGAGAGACCCAGTACTTC.